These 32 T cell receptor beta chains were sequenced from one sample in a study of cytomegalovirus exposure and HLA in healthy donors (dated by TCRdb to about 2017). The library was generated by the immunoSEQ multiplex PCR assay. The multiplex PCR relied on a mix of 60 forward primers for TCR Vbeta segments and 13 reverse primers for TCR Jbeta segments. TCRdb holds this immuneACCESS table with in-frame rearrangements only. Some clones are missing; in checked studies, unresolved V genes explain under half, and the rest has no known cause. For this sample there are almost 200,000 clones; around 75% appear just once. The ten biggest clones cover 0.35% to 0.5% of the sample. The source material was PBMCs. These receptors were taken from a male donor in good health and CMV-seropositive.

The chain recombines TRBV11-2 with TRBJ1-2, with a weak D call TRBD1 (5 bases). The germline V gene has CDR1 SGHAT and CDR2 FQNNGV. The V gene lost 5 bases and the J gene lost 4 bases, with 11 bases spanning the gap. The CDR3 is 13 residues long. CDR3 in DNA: TGTGCCAGCAGCAACGAAGGGGTCTATGGCTACACCTTC. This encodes CASSNEGVYGYTF.

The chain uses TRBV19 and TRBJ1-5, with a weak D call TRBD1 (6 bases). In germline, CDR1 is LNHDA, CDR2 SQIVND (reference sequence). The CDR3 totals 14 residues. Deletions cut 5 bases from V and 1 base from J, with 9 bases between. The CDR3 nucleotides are TGTGCCAGTAGTGCCGGGACAAGCAATCAGCCCCAGCATTTT. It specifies CASSAGTSNQPQHF.

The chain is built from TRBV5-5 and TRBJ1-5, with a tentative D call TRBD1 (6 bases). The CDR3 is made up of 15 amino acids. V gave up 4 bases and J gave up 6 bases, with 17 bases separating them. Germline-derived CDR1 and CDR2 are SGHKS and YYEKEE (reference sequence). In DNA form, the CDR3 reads TGTGCCAGCAGCCCAACCGGAACAGGGTTTCAGCCCCAGCATTTT. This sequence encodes CASSPTGTGFQPQHF.

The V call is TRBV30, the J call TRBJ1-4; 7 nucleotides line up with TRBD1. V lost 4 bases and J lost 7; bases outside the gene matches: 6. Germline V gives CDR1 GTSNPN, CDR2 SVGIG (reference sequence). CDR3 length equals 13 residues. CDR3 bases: TGTGCCTGGAATCCAGGGGGAGGTGAAAAACTGTTTTTT. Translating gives CAWNPGGGEKLFF.

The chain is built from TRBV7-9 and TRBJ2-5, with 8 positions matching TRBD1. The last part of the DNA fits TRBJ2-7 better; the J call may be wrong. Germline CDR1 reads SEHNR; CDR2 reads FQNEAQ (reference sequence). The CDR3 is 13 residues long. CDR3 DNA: TGTGCCAGCAGCGTAGACAGGGGAAACGAGCAGTACTTC. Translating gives CASSVDRGNEQYF.

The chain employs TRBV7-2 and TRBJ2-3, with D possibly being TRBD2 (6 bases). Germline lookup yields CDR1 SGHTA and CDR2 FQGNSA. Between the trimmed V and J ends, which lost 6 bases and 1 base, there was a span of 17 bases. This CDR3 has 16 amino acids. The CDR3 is CASREWGVGGTDTQYF. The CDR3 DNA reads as TGTGCCAGCAGGGAGTGGGGGGTCGGGGGCACAGATACGCAGTATTTT.

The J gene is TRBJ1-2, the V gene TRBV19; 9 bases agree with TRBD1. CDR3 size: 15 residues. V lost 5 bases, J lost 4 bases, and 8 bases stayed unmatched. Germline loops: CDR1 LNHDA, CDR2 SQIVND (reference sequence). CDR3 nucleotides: TGTGCCAGTAGTTATCCGGGACAGGGCACCTATGGCTACACCTTC. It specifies CASSYPGQGTYGYTF.

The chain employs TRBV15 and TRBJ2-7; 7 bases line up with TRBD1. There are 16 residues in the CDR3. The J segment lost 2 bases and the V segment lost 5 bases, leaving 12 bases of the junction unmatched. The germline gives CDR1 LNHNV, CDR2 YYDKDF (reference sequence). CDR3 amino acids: CATSGNTGAAAYEQYF. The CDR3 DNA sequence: TGTGCCACCAGCGGGAACACAGGGGCCGCTGCCTACGAGCAGTACTTC. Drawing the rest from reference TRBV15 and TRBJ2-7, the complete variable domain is DAMVIQNPRYQVTQFGKPVTLSCSQTLNHNVMYWYQQKSSQAPKLLFHYYDKDFNNEADTPDNFQSRRPNTSFCFLDIRSPGLGDTAMYLCATSGNTGAAAYEQYFGPGTRLTVT.

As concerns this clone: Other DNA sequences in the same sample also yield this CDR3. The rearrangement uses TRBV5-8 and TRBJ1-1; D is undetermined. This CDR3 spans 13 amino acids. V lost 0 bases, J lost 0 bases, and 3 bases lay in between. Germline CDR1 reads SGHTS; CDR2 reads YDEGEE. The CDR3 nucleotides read TGTGCCAGCAGCTTGGCGGTGAACACTGAAGCTTTCTTT. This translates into CASSLAVNTEAFF.

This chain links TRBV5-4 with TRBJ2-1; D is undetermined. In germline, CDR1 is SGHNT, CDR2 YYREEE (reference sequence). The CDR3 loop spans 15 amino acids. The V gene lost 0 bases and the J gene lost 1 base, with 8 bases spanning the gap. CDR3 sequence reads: CASSLEQQSYNEQFF. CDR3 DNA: TGTGCCAGCAGCTTGGAACAGCAATCCTACAATGAGCAGTTCTTC.

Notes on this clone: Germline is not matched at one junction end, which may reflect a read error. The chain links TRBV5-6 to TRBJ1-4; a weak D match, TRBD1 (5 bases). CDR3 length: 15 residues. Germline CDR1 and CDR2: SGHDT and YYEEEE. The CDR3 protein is CAGSWRDGGGEKLFF. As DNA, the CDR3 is TGTGCCGGCAGCTGGAGGGACGGCGGCGGCGAAAAACTGTTTTTT.

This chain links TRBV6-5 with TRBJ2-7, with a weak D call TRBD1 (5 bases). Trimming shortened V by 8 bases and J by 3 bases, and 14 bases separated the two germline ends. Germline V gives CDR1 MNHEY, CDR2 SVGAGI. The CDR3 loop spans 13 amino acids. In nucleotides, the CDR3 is TGTGCCAGCTCCCTCCCAGGGTTCTACGAGCAGTACTTC. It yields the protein CASSLPGFYEQYF.

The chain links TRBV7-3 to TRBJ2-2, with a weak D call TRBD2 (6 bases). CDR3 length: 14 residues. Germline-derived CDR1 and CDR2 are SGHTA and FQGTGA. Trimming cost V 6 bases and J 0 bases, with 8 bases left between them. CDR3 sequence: CASRGGANTGELFF. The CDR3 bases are TGTGCCAGCAGGGGGGGAGCGAACACCGGGGAGCTGTTTTTT.

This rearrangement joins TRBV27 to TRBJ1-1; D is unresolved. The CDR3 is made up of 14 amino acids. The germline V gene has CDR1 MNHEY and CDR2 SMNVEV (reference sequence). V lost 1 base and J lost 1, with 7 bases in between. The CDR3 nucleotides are TGTGCCAGCAGTTTATTCCATTCGAACACTGAAGCTTTCTTT. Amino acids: CASSLFHSNTEAFF.

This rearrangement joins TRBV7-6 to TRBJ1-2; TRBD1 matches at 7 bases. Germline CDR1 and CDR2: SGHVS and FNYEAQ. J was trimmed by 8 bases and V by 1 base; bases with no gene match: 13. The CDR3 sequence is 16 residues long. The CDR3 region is CASSLDSGRGKRGYTF. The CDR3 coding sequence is TGTGCCAGCAGCTTAGATTCGGGCAGGGGGAAACGGGGCTACACCTTC.

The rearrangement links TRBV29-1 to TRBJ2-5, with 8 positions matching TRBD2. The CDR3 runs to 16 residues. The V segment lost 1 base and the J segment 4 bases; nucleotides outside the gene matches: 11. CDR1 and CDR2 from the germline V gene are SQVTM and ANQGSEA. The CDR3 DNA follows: TGCAGCGTTGAAGGAGGGGTGGATCGGGAGGGAGAGACCCAGTACTTC. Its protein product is CSVEGGVDREGETQYF.

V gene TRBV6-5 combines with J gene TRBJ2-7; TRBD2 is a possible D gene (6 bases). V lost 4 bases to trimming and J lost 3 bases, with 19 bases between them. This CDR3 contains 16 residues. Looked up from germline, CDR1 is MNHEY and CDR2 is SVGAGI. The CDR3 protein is CASSFSRGGQYYEQYF. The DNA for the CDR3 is TGTGCCAGCAGTTTCTCGCGAGGAGGGCAATACTACGAGCAGTACTTC.

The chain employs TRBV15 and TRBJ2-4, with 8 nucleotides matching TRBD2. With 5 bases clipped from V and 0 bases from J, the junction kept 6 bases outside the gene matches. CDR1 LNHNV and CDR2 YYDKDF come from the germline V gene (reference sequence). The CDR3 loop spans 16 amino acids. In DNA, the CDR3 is TGTGCCACCAGCCCGGGAGGGACCCTAGCCAAAAACATTCAGTACTTC. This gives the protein CATSPGGTLAKNIQYF.

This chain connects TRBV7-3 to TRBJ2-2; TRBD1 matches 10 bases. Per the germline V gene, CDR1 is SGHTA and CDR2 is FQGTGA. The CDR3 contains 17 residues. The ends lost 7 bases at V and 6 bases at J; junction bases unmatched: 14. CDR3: CASTSRPGTGEAGELFF. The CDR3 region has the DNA TGTGCCAGCACCTCCCGCCCGGGGACAGGGGAAGCCGGGGAGCTGTTTTTT.

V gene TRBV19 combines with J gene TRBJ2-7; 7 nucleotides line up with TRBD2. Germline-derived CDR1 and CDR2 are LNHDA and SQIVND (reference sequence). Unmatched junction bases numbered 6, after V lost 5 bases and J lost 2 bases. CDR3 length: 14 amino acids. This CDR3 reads CASSFGRPAYEQYF. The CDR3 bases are TGTGCCAGTAGTTTCGGGAGGCCAGCCTACGAGCAGTACTTC.

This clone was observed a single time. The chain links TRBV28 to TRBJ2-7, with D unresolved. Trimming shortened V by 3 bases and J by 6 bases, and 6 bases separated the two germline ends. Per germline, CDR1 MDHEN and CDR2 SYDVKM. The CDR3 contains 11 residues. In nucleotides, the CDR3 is TGTGCCAGCAGTTTTCCGGGCGAGCAGTACTTC. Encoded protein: CASSFPGEQYF.

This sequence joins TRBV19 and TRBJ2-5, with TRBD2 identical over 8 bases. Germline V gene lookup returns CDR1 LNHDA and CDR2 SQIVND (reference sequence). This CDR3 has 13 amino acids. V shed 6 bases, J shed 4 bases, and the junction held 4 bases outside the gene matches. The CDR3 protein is CASSSGRRETQYF. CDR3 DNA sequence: TGTGCCAGTAGCAGCGGGAGAAGAGAGACCCAGTACTTC.

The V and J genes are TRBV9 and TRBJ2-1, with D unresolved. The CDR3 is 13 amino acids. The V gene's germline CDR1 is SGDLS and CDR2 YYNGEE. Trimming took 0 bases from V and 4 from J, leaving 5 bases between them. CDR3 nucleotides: TGTGCCAGCAGCGTAGACGAGTACAATGAGCAGTTCTTC. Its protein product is CASSVDEYNEQFF.

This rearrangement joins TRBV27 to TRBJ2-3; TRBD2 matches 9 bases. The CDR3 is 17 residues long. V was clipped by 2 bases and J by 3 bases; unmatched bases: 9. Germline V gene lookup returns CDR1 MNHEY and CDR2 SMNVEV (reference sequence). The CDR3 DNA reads TGTGCCAGCAGTTTAAGTGGGGGAACTAGCGGGACAGATACGCAGTATTTT. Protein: CASSLSGGTSGTDTQYF.

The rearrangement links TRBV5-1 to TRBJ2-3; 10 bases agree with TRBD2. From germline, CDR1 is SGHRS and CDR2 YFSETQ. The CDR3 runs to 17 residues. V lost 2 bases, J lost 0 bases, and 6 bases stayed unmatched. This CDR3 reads CASSFPGLAASTDTQYF. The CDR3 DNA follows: TGCGCCAGCAGCTTCCCCGGACTAGCGGCTAGCACAGATACGCAGTATTTT. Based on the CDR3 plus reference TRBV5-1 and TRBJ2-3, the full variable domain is KAGVTQTPRYLIKTRGQQVTLSCSPISGHRSVSWYQQTPGQGLQFLFEYFSETQRNKGNFPGRFSGRQFSNSRSEMNVSTLELGDSALYLCASSFPGLAASTDTQYFGPGTRLTVL.

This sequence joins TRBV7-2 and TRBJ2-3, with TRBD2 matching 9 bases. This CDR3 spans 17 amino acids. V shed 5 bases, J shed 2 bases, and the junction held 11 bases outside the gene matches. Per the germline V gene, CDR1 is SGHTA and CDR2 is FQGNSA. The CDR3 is CASSIQGGRANTDTQYF. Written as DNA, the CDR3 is TGTGCCAGCAGCATCCAAGGCGGGAGGGCGAACACAGATACGCAGTATTTT. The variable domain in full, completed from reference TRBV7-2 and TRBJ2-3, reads GAGVSQSPSNKVTEKGKDVELRCDPISGHTALYWYRQSLGQGLEFLIYFQGNSAPDKSGLPSDRFSAERTGGSVSTLTIQRTQQEDSAVYLCASSIQGGRANTDTQYFGPGTRLTVL.

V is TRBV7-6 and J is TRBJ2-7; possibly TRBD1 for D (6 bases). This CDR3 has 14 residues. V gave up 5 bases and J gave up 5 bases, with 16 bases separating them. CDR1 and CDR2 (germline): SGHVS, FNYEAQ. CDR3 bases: TGTGCCAGCAGCATGACACAGGGCATCCACGAGCAGTACTTC. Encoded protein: CASSMTQGIHEQYF.

CDR3 residues: CASSSRGQGDNYGYTF. CDR3 bases: TGTGCCAGCAGTTCCCGAGGGCAGGGGGATAACTATGGCTACACCTTC. This chain connects TRBV6-5 to TRBJ1-2; 7 bases agree with TRBD1. Germline values: CDR1 MNHEY, CDR2 SVGAGI. This CDR3 comprises 16 residues. Germline trimming cut 4 bases from V and 1 base from J; bases unmatched to any gene: 9.

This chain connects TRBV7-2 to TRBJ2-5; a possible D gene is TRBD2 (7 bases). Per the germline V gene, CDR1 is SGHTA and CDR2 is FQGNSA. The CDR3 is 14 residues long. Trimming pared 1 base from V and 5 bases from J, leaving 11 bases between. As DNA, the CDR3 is TGTGCCAGCAGCTTAGTCCCGGGGGGCGAGACCCAGTACTTC. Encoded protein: CASSLVPGGETQYF.

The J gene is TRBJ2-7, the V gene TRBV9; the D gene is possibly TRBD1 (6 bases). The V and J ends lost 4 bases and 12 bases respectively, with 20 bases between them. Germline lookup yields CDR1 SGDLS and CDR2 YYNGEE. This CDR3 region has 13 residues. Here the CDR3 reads CASSLHLDSEGYF. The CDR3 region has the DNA TGTGCCAGCAGCTTACATTTGGACAGTGAGGGGTACTTC.

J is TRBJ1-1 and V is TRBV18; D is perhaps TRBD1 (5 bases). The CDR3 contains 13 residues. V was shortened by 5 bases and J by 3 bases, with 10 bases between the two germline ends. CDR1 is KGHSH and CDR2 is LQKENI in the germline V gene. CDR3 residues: CASSSGIDTEAFF. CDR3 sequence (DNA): TGTGCCAGCTCATCAGGGATTGACACTGAAGCTTTCTTT.

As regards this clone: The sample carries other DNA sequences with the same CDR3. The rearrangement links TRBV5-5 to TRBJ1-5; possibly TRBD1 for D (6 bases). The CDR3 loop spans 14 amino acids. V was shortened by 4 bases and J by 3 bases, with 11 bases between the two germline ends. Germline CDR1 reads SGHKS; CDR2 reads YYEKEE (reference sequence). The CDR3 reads CASSPDSLNQPQHF. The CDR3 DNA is TGTGCCAGCAGCCCGGACAGTCTCAATCAGCCCCAGCATTTT. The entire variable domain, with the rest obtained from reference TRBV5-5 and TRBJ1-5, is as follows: DAGVTQSPTHLIKTRGQQVTLRCSPISGHKSVSWYQQVLGQGPQFIFQYYEKEERGRGNFPDRFSARQFPNYSSELNVNALLLGDSALYLCASSPDSLNQPQHFGDGTRLSIL.